This entry lists 18 T cell receptor beta chains sequenced from one sample in a study of regulatory T cells in long-lasting Graves disease (dated by TCRdb to the early 2020s). The library was prepared using multiplex PCR. This sample was sequenced with an Illumina HiSeq 4000. TCR beta libraries were built with iRepertoire HTBI primers and Arm-PCR amplification of CDR3 regions. TCRdb's own reprocessing of the public reads used fastp at Q25 and MiXCR and kept productive beta chains. When rows share a CDR3 protein, they turn into one entry using the most common DNA and genes. The table for this sample lists around 500,000 distinct CDR3 sequences; about 12% of them were counted only once. The top ten clones comprise 7.5% to 9% of the sample. Reading the label with the study, this specimen's time point is: newly diagnosed GD, antithyroid drugs for less than 3 months. For both TCR sequencing and RNA sequencing, RNA was extracted from PBMCs in TRIzol.

A further study also used this sample, focusing on T cells in Graves' hyperthyroidism and ophthalmopathy.

Here the sequenced sample was peripheral blood mononuclear cells (PBMCs), taken at new diagnosis, from a patient treated with antithyroid drugs. These receptors were taken from a woman aged 25-40 years with Graves disease. Donor details come from another sample of the same person, matched by shared clones.

This clonotype has just a few counts. The chain links TRBV7-9 to TRBJ2-5; 9 bases line up with TRBD2. The V segment lost 5 bases and the J segment 7 bases; nucleotides outside the gene matches: 11. This CDR3 region has 15 residues. CDR1 and CDR2 (germline): SEHNR, FQNEAQ (reference sequence). CDR3 coding DNA: TGTGCCAGCAGCCAGGGTTCGGGACTAGCTGGGACCCAGTACTTC. Its translation is CASSQGSGLAGTQYF.

In this sample, this clonotype turned up a few times. V gene TRBV24-1 combines with J gene TRBJ2-3; 11 bases line up with TRBD2. CDR1 is KGHDR, CDR2 SFDVKD, per germline. V shed 10 bases and J 5 bases; nucleotides not matched to a gene: 4. CDR3 length: 13 residues. The CDR3, as DNA: TGTGCCACAGGACTAGCGGGCGTAGATACGCAGTATTTT. Its protein product is CATGLAGVDTQYF.

The sample holds many counts of this clonotype. J is TRBJ2-1 and V is TRBV7-9; 7 positions agree with TRBD1. Germline V CDR1 and CDR2: SEHNR, FQNEAQ (reference sequence). The CDR3 is 16 residues long. J gave up 7 bases and V 2 bases, and 11 bases lay outside the gene matches. In nucleotides, the CDR3 is TGTGCCAGCAGCTTAAGGGGGCCCAGGGGCAAAAATGAGCAGTTCTTC. The encoded protein is CASSLRGPRGKNEQFF.

This clonotype has just a few counts. One base away lies a much larger clone, so this may be a sequencing read error. The chain carries TRBV18 and TRBJ1-2, with 7 bases lining up with TRBD1. Germline V gives CDR1 KGHSH, CDR2 LQKENI. The CDR3 totals 15 residues. The CDR3 is CASAPPPGTETGYTF. CDR3 DNA sequence: TGTGCCAGCGCACCACCTCCCGGGACAGAAACCGGCTACACCTTC. The full variable domain, completed using reference TRBV18 and TRBJ1-2, is NAGVMQNPRHLVRRRGQEARLRCSPMKGHSHVYWYRQLPEEGLKFMVYLQKENIIDESGMPKERFSAEFPKEGPSILRIQQVVRGDSAAYFCASAPPPGTETGYTFGSGTRLTVV.

Many counts were recorded for this clonotype. This chain joins TRBV6-5 and TRBJ1-5; D uncertain. The CDR3 extends over 16 amino acids. CDR1 and CDR2 (germline): MNHEY, SVGAGI. The V end was cut by 2 bases, the J end by 6 bases, with 17 bases between. In DNA form, the CDR3 reads TGTGCCAGCAGTTACCTATCGGCCCGGCGGGTTCAGCCCCAGCATTTT. Its translation: CASSYLSARRVQPQHF.

This clonotype was counted at least ten times. The chain has TRBV30 and TRBJ2-3; D is unclear. Germline V lookup: CDR1 GTSNPN, CDR2 SVGIG (reference sequence). Deletions cut 3 bases from V and 2 bases from J, with 12 bases between. The CDR3 length is 14 residues. CDR3 nucleotide sequence: TGTGCCTGGAGAATCGGCCTGAACACAGATACGCAGTATTTT. Translation: CAWRIGLNTDTQYF.

As concerns this clonotype: This clone may be a read error of a much larger clone one base away. The chain couples TRBV3-1 to TRBJ2-3; unclear D gene. The closer fit of TRBJ2-5 to the DNA end suggests the J call may be wrong. Germline CDR1 is LGHDT and CDR2 is YNNKEL (reference sequence). The CDR3 loop spans 14 amino acids. Here the CDR3 DNA reads TGTGCCAGCAGCCAAGATGCCCGTCAAGAGGCCCAGTACTTC. Encoded protein: CASSQDARQEAQYF.

This clonotype was observed many times. The chain joins TRBV12-3 or TRBV12-4 to TRBJ2-3; D is undetermined. CDR3 length: 15 amino acids. The V end was cut by 6 bases, the J end by 4 bases, with 17 bases between. CDR3 sequence (DNA): TGTGCCAGCAGCCACCGACCCGTGGGCGCAGATACGCAGTATTTT. Protein: CASSHRPVGADTQYF.

This clonotype appeared many times. V is TRBV30 and J is TRBJ1-1; D is possibly TRBD1 (5 bases). The V end was cut by 3 bases, the J end by 0 bases, with 14 bases between. This CDR3 spans 15 amino acids. Germline V gives CDR1 GTSNPN, CDR2 SVGIG (reference sequence). The CDR3 sequence: CAWRAPGGLNTEAFF. The CDR3 nucleotides are TGTGCCTGGAGGGCCCCCGGGGGGTTGAACACTGAAGCTTTCTTT.

This clonotype was seen at least ten times. In nucleotides, the CDR3 is TGTGCCAGCAGCCGTACAGACCATCCCTACAATGAGCAGTTCTTC. This gives the protein CASSRTDHPYNEQFF. The chain combines TRBV7-9 with TRBJ2-1; no definite D call. The V gene lost 5 bases and the J gene lost 2 bases, with 13 bases spanning the gap. In germline, CDR1 is SEHNR, CDR2 FQNEAQ (reference sequence). The CDR3 totals 15 residues.

The sample holds many counts of this clonotype. This chain joins TRBV6-2 or TRBV6-3 and TRBJ1-2; D remains ambiguous. In germline, CDR1 is MNHEY, CDR2 SVGEGT. CDR3 length: 12 amino acids. V lost 5 bases and J lost 6, with 10 bases in between. The CDR3 coding sequence is TGTGCCAGCAGTAAGTTAATCCATGGCTACACCTTC. This translates into CASSKLIHGYTF.

Many counts were recorded for this clonotype. The chain couples TRBV2 to TRBJ2-3; D uncertain. Per the germline V gene, CDR1 is SNHLY and CDR2 is FYNNEI. CDR3 size: 15 residues. Trimming cost V 2 bases and J 0 bases, with 9 bases left between them. DNA of the CDR3: TGTGCCAGCAGTGAAACTTCTTATAGCACAGATACGCAGTATTTT. It codes for CASSETSYSTDTQYF.

The sample holds many counts of this clonotype. The J gene is TRBJ2-1, the V gene TRBV6-2 or TRBV6-3; TRBD1 matches 7 bases. J was trimmed by 2 bases and V by 8 bases; bases with no gene match: 12. The CDR3 has 16 residues. Germline V lookup: CDR1 MNHEY, CDR2 SVGEGT. DNA for the CDR3: TGTGCCAGCGGGGGTAAAACAGGGGCCCCCTACAATGAGCAGTTCTTC. Its protein is CASGGKTGAPYNEQFF.

This clonotype was counted at least ten times. This sequence joins TRBV3-1 and TRBJ2-1; the match to TRBD2 covers 12 bases. This CDR3 is 16 amino acids long. Looked up from germline, CDR1 is LGHDT and CDR2 is YNNKEL (reference sequence). V lost 6 bases to trimming and J lost 2 bases; unmatched junction nucleotides: 5. The CDR3 spells CASRLLAGGTYNEQFF. The CDR3 DNA reads as TGTGCCAGCAGGTTACTAGCGGGAGGCACCTACAATGAGCAGTTCTTC.

This clonotype has at least ten counts. J is TRBJ1-1 and V is TRBV2; a possible D gene is TRBD1 (5 bases). The CDR3 is 13 amino acids. V was shortened by 3 bases and J by 5 bases, with 10 bases between the two germline ends. The germline V gene encodes CDR1 SNHLY and CDR2 FYNNEI. CDR3 sequence reads: CASSEGRVTEAFF. CDR3 bases: TGTGCCAGCAGTGAGGGCAGGGTTACTGAAGCTTTCTTT. The full variable domain, rest sourced from reference TRBV2 and TRBJ1-1, is EPEVTQTPSHQVTQMGQEVILRCVPISNHLYFYWYRQILGQKVEFLVSFYNNEISEKSEIFDDQFSVERPDGSNFTLKIRSTKLEDSAMYFCASSEGRVTEAFFGQGTRLTVV.

The chain combines TRBV4-2 with TRBJ1-2; D is ambiguous. Germline CDR1 reads LGHNA; CDR2 reads YNFKEQ. V was cut by 0 bases and J by 3 bases, with 11 bases left in between. This CDR3 region has 15 residues. CDR3 in DNA: TGTGCCAGCAGCCAAGAGGTAAACACTCACTATGGCTACACCTTC. It codes for CASSQEVNTHYGYTF.

This clonotype was observed at least ten times. The chain has TRBV24-1 and TRBJ2-2; the D gene is possibly TRBD1 (5 bases). V dropped 1 base and J dropped 5 bases, with 10 bases sitting between them. The CDR3 has 15 amino acids. Germline V gene lookup returns CDR1 KGHDR and CDR2 SFDVKD. This CDR3 is CATSDFRAGTGELFF. In DNA form, the CDR3 reads TGTGCCACCAGTGATTTTAGGGCAGGGACCGGGGAGCTGTTTTTT.

In its sample, this clonotype was seen a few times. The chain has TRBV29-1 and TRBJ2-2; 13 nucleotides agree with TRBD2. Trimming at V came to 4 bases and at J to 7 bases, leaving 6 bases not matched to a gene. This CDR3 region has 15 residues. Germline V gene sequence: CDR1 SQVTM, CDR2 ANQGSEA. CDR3 DNA sequence: TGCAGCGTTGCAGGACTAGCGGGAGTAGGCGGGGAGCTGTTTTTT. Amino acids: CSVAGLAGVGGELFF.